Listed below are T cell receptor beta chains from one sample, sequenced in a study of blood T cells in healthy people across ages. TCRdb reanalysed the 5' RACE reads using MiXCR and keeps one entry per CDR3 protein. The repertoire includes 1.6 million or so distinct CDR3 sequences, roughly 32% of them detected once, and approximately 10% sits in the top ten. The specimen sequenced was blood. The receptors here all came from a woman aged 25 to 39 in good health. CDR3s include the opening cysteine and the closing phenylalanine or tryptophan. The order of the fields is clone size, J gene, D gene, V gene, CDR3 protein, CDR3 DNA. D genes are given only for firm matches. The size of a clone is reported for some rows only, either as once, few or many, or as a class for expanded clones.

>many|TRBJ1-2|.|TRBV29-1
CSVRGQGSYGYTF
TGCAGCGTCCGAGGGCAGGGTTCTTATGGCTACACCTTC
>few|TRBJ1-5|.|TRBV11-1
CASSVFNGQPQHF
TGTGCCAGCAGCGTTTTTAACGGTCAGCCCCAGCATTTT
>few|TRBJ2-3|.|TRBV2
CASYVLGPRYADTQYF
TGTGCCAGCTATGTGCTGGGTCCGCGGTACGCAGATACGCAGTATTTT
>many|TRBJ2-1|.|TRBV11-2
CASSLSRNEQFF
TGCGCCAGCAGCTTATCTAGAAATGAGCAGTTCTTC
>many|TRBJ2-7|.|TRBV7-2
CASSSEVDSREQYF
TGTGCCAGCAGCTCAGAGGTGGACAGTAGGGAGCAGTACTTC
>few|TRBJ1-2|.|TRBV4-1
CASSQPLGTQYYGYTF
TGCGCCAGCAGCCAACCCCTGGGGACACAGTACTATGGCTACACCTTC
>once|TRBJ2-2|.|TRBV9
CASSVAYGASNTGELFF
TGTGCCAGCAGCGTAGCTTACGGCGCCTCGAACACCGGGGAGCTGTTTTTT
>few|TRBJ2-1|TRBD2|TRBV5-1
CASRSSGGLSYNEQFF
TGCGCCAGCAGAAGTAGCGGGGGTCTCTCCTACAATGAGCAGTTCTTC
>few|TRBJ1-5|.|TRBV3-1
CASSAPPGNQPQHF
TGTGCCAGCAGCGCCCCTCCGGGGAACCAGCCCCAGCATTTT
>few|TRBJ2-2|.|TRBV3-1
CASSQVKPRTYGELFF
TGTGCCAGCAGCCAAGTAAAGCCCCGAACGTACGGGGAGCTGTTTTTT
>few|TRBJ2-7|TRBD2|TRBV11-1
CASSGGTSGSGSYEQYF
TGTGCCAGCAGCGGCGGGACTAGCGGGAGTGGTTCCTACGAGCAGTACTTC
>.|TRBJ2-5|TRBD2|TRBV7-2
CASSWGGTETQYF
TGTGCCAGCAGCTGGGGGGGAACAGAGACCCAGTACTTC
>.|TRBJ1-5|.|TRBV10-3
CATRPGLLGGDQPQHF
TGTGCCACACGACCGGGACTTCTCGGGGGGGATCAGCCCCAGCATTTT
>many|TRBJ2-7|.|TRBV12-3/TRBV12-4
CASSLDGVSYEQYF
TGTGCCAGCAGTTTGGACGGGGTGTCCTACGAGCAGTACTTC
>few|TRBJ2-7|TRBD1|TRBV5-1
CASSLVGQIYEQYF
TGCGCCAGCAGCTTGGTGGGACAGATCTACGAGCAGTACTTC
>.|TRBJ2-3|.|TRBV27
CASSLRIQRTDTQYF
TGTGCCAGCAGTTTAAGGATACAGCGGACAGATACGCAGTATTTT
>.|TRBJ2-7|TRBD2|TRBV20-1
CSAIPGLAYNEQYF
TGCAGTGCTATACCGGGACTAGCTTACAATGAGCAGTACTTC
>.|TRBJ2-3|.|TRBV3-1
CASSQSLATDTQYF
TGTGCCAGCAGCCAATCGCTAGCCACAGATACGCAGTATTTT
>.|TRBJ2-5|.|TRBV9
CASSVDPAWQGGQETQYF
TGTGCCAGCAGCGTAGACCCCGCATGGCAGGGGGGCCAAGAGACCCAGTACTTC
>once|TRBJ2-1|TRBD1|TRBV29-1
CSGAGQGPDEQFF
TGTAGCGGCGCGGGACAGGGTCCCGATGAGCAGTTCTTC
>once|TRBJ1-4|.|TRBV20-1
CSAPRPGMGNEKLFF
TGCAGTGCCCCGCGGCCGGGTATGGGCAATGAAAAACTGTTTTTT
>few|TRBJ1-6|.|TRBV7-2
CASSSRTSEIWNSPLHF
TGTGCCAGCAGCTCCCGAACAAGCGAGATTTGGAATTCACCCCTCCACTTT
>.|TRBJ2-5|TRBD2|TRBV3-1
CASSQGTSSEAQYF
TGTGCCAGCAGCCAGGGGACTAGCTCAGAGGCCCAGTACTTC
>.|TRBJ2-5|TRBD1|TRBV28
CASSFGTGDQGETQYF
TGTGCCAGCAGTTTTGGGACAGGGGATCAGGGAGAGACCCAGTACTTC
>.|TRBJ2-3|TRBD2|TRBV28
CASSFSGRDQTQYF
TGTGCCAGCAGTTTCAGCGGGAGGGATCAGACGCAGTATTTT
>few|TRBJ2-2|TRBD1|TRBV5-1
CASSQNGQGNTGELFF
TGCGCCAGCAGCCAGAACGGACAGGGGAACACCGGGGAGCTGTTTTTT
>few|TRBJ2-6|.|TRBV10-3
CAIGQTPGISGANVLTF
TGTGCCATCGGGCAAACCCCAGGGATCTCTGGGGCCAACGTCCTGACTTTC
>few|TRBJ2-7|.|TRBV27
CASSLYPLWPYYEQYF
TGTGCCAGCAGTTTATACCCTCTGTGGCCTTACTACGAGCAGTACTTC
>few|TRBJ2-7|TRBD2|TRBV4-1
CASSQGNGRAVWEQYF
TGCGCCAGCAGCCAAGGGAACGGGAGGGCGGTTTGGGAGCAGTACTTC
>once|TRBJ1-5|TRBD1|TRBV27
CASSLLTGTPQHF
TGTGCCAGCAGTTTACTGACAGGGACGCCCCAGCATTTT
>.|TRBJ2-1|.|TRBV4-1
CASSQGLALNNEQFF
TGCGCCAGCAGCCAAGGCCTAGCACTGAACAATGAGCAGTTCTTC
>.|TRBJ1-5|.|TRBV7-8
CASRAGSGQPQHF
TGCGCCAGCAGAGCCGGATCGGGACAGCCCCAGCATTTT
>.|TRBJ2-1|TRBD2|TRBV12-3/TRBV12-4
CASNPGLAGSRHYNEQFF
TGTGCCAGCAACCCGGGACTAGCGGGGTCGAGACACTACAATGAGCAGTTCTTC
>few|TRBJ1-2|TRBD1|TRBV4-2
CASSPPDREGYTF
TGTGCCAGCAGCCCTCCGGACAGGGAGGGCTACACCTTC
>.|TRBJ2-7|TRBD2|TRBV18
CASSPPFSTSGAYEQYF
TGTGCCAGCTCACCACCATTTTCGACTAGCGGGGCCTACGAGCAGTACTTC
>.|TRBJ1-1|.|TRBV29-1
CSVEIQLNTEAFF
TGCAGCGTTGAAATACAGCTGAACACTGAAGCTTTCTTT
>few|TRBJ1-1|.|TRBV28
CASSLSRGMNTEAFF
TGTGCCAGCAGCCTAAGTCGAGGGATGAACACTGAAGCTTTCTTT
>.|TRBJ2-4|.|TRBV6-1
CASRSRAGPGAEAKNIQYF
TGTGCCAGCAGATCCAGGGCGGGACCGGGGGCAGAAGCCAAAAACATTCAGTACTTC
>few|TRBJ2-5|TRBD2|TRBV20-1
CSARGGGDYQETQYF
TGCAGTGCTAGAGGGGGGGGGGACTACCAAGAGACCCAGTACTTC
>few|TRBJ1-1|.|TRBV28
CASGGTKNTEAFF
TGTGCCAGCGGCGGGACAAAGAACACTGAAGCTTTCTTT
>.|TRBJ1-1|.|TRBV5-1
CASTGTVNTEAFF
TGCGCCAGCACCGGAACAGTGAACACTGAAGCTTTCTTT
>many|TRBJ2-1|TRBD2|TRBV29-1
CSVEQGLAGHNEQFF
TGCAGCGTTGAACAGGGGCTAGCGGGACACAATGAGCAGTTCTTC
>many|TRBJ2-7|.|TRBV29-1
CSVHIGTVDPYEQYF
TGCAGCGTCCATATAGGAACAGTAGACCCCTACGAGCAGTACTTC
>.|TRBJ2-7|TRBD2|TRBV7-2
CASSSGTIIYEQYF
TGTGCCAGCAGCTCCGGGACTATTATTTACGAGCAGTACTTC
>.|TRBJ2-7|TRBD2|TRBV20-1
CSARDGGRDYEQYF
TGCAGTGCTAGAGATGGCGGGAGGGACTACGAGCAGTACTTC
>.|TRBJ2-3|TRBD2|TRBV5-1
CASSVGTSGLRTDTQYF
TGCGCCAGCAGCGTAGGGACTAGCGGGCTCCGCACAGATACGCAGTATTTT
>.|TRBJ2-3|.|TRBV2
CASSEDSLSTDTQYF
TGTGCCAGCAGTGAAGATAGCCTTAGCACAGATACGCAGTATTTT
>once|TRBJ2-3|.|TRBV6-1
CASSSAGTFNSDTQYF
TGTGCCAGCAGTTCTGCCGGGACATTTAATTCTGATACGCAGTATTTT
>.|TRBJ1-2|.|TRBV21-1
CASTKGADYGYTF
TGTGCCAGCACCAAGGGGGCGGACTATGGCTACACCTTC
>.|TRBJ2-7|TRBD2|TRBV7-9
CASSPRSGVGKGQYF
TGTGCCAGCAGCCCCCGTAGCGGGGTAGGGAAGGGGCAGTACTTC
>.|TRBJ1-2|.|TRBV4-1
CASSYRTGGNYGYTF
TGCGCCAGCAGCTATCGGACGGGGGGAAACTATGGCTACACCTTC
>few|TRBJ2-5|TRBD1|TRBV6-5
CASGRRTGLGETQYF
TGTGCCAGCGGCCGTCGGACAGGGCTGGGGGAGACCCAGTACTTC
>.|TRBJ2-5|.|TRBV6-6
CSSSGGTNREQYF
TGTTCCAGCAGCGGAGGGACAAATAGGGAGCAGTATTTC
>.|TRBJ2-1|.|TRBV11-1
CASSLGVPRRSSYNEQFF
TGTGCCAGCAGCTTAGGGGTCCCCCGGCGGAGCTCCTACAATGAGCAGTTCTTC
>.|TRBJ2-5|TRBD2|TRBV7-6
CASSLPSGGNEETQYF
TGTGCCAGCAGCTTGCCTAGCGGGGGGAACGAAGAGACCCAGTACTTC